This T cell receptor beta chain was documented in a study of cytomegalovirus exposure and HLA in healthy donors. Amplification used 60 Vbeta primers and 13 Jbeta primers. Sequencing was performed with immunoSEQ multiplex PCR; in TCRdb, only in-frame clones are kept and a portion is missing. The sample includes some 130,000 clones, about 10% seen only once; the top ten take over 6.5%. CDR1 SGHRS and CDR2 YFSETQ come from the germline V gene. The V gene end was trimmed by 5 bases and the J gene end by 9 bases; junction bases not matched to a gene: 2. CDR3 length: 11 residues. V gene TRBV5-1 combines with J gene TRBJ2-1; 7 nucleotides match TRBD2. Sequencing was performed on PBMCs. This TCR was recovered from a woman in her forties in good health and CMV-seropositive. The CDR3 coding sequence is TGCGCCAGCAGGAGGGAGGGTGAGCAGTTCTTC. It translates to CASRREGEQFF.